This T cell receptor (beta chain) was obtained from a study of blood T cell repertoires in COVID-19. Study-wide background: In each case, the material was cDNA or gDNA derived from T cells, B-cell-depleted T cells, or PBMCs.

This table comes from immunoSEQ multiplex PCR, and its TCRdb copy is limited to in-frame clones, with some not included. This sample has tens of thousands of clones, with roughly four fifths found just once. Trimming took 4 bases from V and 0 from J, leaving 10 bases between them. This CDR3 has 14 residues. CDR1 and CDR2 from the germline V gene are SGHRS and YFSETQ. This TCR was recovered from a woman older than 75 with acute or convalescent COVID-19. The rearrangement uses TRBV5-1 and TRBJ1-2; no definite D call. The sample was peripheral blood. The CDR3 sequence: CASSPGSPNYGYTF. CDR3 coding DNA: TGCGCCAGCAGCCCGGGTTCCCCTAACTATGGCTACACCTTC.